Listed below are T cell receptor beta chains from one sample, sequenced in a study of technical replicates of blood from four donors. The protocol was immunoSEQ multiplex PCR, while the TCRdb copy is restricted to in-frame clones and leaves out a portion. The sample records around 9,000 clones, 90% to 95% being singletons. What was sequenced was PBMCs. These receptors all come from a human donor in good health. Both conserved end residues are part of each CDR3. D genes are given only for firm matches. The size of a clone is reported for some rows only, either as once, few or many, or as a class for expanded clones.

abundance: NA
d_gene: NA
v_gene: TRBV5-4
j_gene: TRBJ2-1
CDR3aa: CASSFEGHLSYNEQFF
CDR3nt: TGTGCCAGCAGCTTCGAGGGACACCTCTCCTACAATGAGCAGTTCTTC

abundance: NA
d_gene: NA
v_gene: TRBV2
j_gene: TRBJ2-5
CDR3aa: CASSEATVQETQYF
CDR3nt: TGTGCCAGCAGTGAAGCGACAGTTCAAGAGACCCAGTACTTC

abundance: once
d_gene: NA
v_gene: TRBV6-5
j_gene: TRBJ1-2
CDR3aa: CASRIDRDYGYTF
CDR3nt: TGTGCCAGCAGAATAGACAGAGACTATGGCTACACCTTC

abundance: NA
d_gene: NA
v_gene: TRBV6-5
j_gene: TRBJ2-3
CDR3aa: CASSYSPVNTDTQYF
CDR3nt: TGTGCCAGCAGTTACTCGCCGGTCAACACAGATACGCAGTATTTT

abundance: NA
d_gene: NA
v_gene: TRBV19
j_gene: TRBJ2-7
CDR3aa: CASSLDTESYEQYF
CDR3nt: TGTGCCAGTAGTCTCGATACTGAATCCTACGAGCAGTACTTC

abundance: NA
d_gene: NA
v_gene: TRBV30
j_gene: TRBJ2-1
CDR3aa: CAWSATDNEQFF
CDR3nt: TGTGCCTGGAGTGCGACAGACAATGAGCAGTTCTTC

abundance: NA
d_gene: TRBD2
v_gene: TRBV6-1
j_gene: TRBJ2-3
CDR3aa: CASSEGIAGAFTDTQYF
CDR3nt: TGTGCCAGCAGTGAAGGCATAGCGGGAGCGTTTACAGATACGCAGTATTTT

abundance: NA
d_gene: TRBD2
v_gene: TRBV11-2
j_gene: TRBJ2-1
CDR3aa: CASGEGSSYNEQFF
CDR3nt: TGTGCCAGCGGGGAGGGGAGCTCCTACAATGAGCAGTTCTTC

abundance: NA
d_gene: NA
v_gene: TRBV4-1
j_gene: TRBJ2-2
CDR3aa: CASSQDQNTGELFF
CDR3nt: TGCGCCAGCAGCCAAGACCAGAACACCGGGGAGCTGTTTTTT

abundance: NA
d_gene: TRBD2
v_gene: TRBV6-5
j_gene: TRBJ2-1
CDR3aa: CASSYSRTSGTQFF
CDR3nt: TGTGCCAGCAGTTACTCCCGGACTAGCGGGACGCAGTTCTTC

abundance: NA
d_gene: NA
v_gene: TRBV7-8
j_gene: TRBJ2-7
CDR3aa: CASSSQGISYEQYF
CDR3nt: TGTGCCAGCAGCAGCCAGGGAATCTCCTACGAGCAGTACTTC

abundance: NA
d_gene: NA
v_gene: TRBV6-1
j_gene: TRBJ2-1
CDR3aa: CASSPSLAGYNEQFF
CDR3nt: TGTGCCAGCAGCCCCTCGCTAGCAGGCTACAATGAGCAGTTCTTC

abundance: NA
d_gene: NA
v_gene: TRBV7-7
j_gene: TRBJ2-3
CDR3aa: CASSRGSTDTQYF
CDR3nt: TGTGCCAGCAGCCGAGGTAGCACAGATACGCAGTATTTT

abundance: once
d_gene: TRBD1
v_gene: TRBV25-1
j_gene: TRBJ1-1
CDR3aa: CASSGGQGSNTEAFF
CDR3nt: TGTGCCAGCAGTGGAGGACAGGGCTCGAACACTGAAGCTTTCTTT

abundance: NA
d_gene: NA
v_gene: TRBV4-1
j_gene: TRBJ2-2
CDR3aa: CASSQDSGQNTGELFF
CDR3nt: TGCGCCAGCAGCCAAGATTCAGGACAAAACACCGGGGAGCTGTTTTTT

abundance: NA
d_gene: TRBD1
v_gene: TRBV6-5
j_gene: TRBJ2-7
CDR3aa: CATKGQGLGEQYF
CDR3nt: TGTGCCACCAAGGGACAGGGGTTGGGGGAGCAGTACTTC

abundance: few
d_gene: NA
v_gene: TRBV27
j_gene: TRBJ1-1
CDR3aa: CASSLTTKPGTEAFF
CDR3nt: TGTGCCAGCAGTTTAACTACAAAGCCGGGCACTGAAGCTTTCTTT

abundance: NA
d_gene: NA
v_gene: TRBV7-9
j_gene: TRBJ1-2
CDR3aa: CASSFWEHHGYTF
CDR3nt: TGTGCCAGCAGCTTTTGGGAGCATCATGGCTACACCTTC

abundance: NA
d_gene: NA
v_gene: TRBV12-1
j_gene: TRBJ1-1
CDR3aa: CASSFAPPGAEAFF
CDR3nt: TGTGCCAGCAGCTTTGCGCCCCCCGGGGCTGAAGCTTTCTTT

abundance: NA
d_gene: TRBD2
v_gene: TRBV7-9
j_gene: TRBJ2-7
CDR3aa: CASTPGGGSVEQYF
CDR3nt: TGTGCCAGCACCCCGGGGGGGGGTAGCGTCGAGCAGTACTTC

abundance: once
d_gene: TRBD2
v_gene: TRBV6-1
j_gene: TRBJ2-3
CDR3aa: CASSGLAGADTQYF
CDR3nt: TGTGCCAGCAGTGGACTAGCGGGAGCAGATACGCAGTATTTT

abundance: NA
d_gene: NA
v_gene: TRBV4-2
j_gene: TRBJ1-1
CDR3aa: CASSQDPNWNTEAFF
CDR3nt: TGTGCCAGCAGCCAAGACCCCAATTGGAACACTGAAGCTTTCTTT

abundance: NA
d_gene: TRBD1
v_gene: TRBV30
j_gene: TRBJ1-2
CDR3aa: CACNRGLEHGYTF
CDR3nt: TGTGCCTGCAACAGGGGTCTGGAGCATGGCTACACCTTC